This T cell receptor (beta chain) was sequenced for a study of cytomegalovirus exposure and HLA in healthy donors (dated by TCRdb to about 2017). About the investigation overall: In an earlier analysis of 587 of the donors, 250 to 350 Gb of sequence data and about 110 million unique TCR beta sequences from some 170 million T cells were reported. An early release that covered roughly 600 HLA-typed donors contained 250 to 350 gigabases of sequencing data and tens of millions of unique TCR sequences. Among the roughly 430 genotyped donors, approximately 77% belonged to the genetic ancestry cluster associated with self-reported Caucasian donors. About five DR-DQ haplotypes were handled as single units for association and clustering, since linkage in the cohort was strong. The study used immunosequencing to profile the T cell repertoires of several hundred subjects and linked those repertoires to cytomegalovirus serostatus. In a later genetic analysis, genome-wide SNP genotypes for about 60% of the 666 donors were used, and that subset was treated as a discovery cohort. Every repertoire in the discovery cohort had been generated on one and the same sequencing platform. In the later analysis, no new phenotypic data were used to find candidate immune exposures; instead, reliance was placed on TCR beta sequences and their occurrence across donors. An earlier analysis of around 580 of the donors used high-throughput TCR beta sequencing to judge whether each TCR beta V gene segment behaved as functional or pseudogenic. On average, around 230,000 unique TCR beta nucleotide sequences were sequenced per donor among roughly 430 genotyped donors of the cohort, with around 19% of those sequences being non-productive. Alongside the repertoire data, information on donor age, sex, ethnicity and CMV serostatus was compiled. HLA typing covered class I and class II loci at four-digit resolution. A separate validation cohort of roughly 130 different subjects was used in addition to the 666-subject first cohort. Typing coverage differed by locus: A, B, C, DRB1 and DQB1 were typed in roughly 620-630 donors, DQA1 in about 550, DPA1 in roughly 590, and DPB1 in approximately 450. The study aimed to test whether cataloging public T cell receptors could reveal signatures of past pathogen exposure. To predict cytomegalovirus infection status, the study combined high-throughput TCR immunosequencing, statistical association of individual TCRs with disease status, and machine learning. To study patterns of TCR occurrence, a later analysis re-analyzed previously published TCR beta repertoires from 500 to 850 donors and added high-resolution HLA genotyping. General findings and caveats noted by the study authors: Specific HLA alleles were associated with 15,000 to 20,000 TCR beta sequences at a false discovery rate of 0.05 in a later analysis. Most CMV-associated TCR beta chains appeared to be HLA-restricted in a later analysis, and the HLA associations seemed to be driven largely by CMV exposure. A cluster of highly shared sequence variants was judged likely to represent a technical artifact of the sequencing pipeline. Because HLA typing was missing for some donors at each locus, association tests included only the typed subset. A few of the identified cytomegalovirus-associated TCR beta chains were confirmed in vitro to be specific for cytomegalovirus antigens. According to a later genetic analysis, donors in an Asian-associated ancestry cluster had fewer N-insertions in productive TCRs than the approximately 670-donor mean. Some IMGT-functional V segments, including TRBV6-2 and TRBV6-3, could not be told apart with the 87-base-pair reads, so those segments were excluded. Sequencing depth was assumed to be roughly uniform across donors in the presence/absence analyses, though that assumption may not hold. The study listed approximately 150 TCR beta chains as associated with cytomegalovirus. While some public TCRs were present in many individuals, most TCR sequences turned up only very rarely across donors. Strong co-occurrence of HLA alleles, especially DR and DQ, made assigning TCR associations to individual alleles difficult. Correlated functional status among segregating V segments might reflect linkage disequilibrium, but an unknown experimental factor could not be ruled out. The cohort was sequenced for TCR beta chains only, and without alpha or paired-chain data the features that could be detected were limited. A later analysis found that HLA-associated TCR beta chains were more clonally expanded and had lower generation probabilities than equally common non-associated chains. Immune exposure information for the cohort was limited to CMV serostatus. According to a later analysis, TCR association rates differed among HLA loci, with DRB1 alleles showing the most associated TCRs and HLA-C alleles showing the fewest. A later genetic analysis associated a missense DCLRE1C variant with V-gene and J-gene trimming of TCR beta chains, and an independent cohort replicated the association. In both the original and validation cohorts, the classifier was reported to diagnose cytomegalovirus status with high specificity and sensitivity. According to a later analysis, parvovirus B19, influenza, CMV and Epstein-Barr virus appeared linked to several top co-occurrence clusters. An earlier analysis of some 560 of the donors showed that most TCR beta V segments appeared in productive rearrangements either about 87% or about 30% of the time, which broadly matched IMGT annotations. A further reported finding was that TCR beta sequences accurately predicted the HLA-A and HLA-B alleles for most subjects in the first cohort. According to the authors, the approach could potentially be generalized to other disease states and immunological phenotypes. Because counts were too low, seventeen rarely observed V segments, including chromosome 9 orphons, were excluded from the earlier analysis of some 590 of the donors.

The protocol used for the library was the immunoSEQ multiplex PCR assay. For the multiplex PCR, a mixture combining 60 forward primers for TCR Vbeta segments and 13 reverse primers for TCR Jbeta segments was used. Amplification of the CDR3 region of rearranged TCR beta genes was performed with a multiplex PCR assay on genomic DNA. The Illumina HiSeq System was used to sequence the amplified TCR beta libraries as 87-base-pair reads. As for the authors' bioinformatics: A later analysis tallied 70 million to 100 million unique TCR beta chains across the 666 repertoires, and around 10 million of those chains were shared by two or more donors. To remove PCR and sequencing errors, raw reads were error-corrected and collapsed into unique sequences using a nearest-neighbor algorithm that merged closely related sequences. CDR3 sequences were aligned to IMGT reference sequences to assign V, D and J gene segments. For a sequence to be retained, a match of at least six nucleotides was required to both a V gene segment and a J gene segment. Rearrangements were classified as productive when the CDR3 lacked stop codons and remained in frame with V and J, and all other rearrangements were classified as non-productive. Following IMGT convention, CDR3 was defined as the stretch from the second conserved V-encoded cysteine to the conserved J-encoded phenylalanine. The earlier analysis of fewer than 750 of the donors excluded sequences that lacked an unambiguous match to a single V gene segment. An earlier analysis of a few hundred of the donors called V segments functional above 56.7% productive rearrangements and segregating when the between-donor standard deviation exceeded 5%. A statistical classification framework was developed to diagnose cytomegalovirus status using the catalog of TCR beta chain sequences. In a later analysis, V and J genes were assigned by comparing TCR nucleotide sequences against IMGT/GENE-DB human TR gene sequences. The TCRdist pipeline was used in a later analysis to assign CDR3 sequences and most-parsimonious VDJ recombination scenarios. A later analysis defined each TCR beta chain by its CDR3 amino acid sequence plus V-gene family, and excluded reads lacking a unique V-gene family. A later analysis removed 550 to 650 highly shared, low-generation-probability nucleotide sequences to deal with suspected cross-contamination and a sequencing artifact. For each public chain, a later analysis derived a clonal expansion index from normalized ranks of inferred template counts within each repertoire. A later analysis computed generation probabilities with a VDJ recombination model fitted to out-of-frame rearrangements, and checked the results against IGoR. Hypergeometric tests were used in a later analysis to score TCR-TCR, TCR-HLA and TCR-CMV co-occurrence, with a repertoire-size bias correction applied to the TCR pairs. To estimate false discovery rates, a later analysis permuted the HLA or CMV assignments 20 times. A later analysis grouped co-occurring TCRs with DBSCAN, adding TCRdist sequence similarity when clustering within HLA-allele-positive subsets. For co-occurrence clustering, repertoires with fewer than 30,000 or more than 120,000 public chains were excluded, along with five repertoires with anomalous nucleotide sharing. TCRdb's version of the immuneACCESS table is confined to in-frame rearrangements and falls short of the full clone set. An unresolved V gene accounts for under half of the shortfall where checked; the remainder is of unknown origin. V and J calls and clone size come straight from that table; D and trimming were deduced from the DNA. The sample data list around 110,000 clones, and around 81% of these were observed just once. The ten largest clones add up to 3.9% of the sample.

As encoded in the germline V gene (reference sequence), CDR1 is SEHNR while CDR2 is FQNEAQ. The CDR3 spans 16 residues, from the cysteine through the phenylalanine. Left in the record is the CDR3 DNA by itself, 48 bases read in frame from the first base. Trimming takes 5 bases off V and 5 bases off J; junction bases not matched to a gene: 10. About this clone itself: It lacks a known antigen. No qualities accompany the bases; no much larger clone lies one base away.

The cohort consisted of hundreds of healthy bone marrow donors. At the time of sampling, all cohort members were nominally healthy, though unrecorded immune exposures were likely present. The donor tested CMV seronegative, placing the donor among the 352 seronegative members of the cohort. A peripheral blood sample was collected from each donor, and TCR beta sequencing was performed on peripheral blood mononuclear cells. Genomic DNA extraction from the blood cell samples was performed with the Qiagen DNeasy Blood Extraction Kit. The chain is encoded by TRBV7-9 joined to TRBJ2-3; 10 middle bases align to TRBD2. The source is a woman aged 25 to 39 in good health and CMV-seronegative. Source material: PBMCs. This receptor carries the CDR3 CASSLLSGRRGDTQYF. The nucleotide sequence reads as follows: TGTGCCAGCAGCCTCCTTAGCGGGAGGCGGGGAGATACGCAGTATTTT.